The present TCR beta chain was sequenced within a study of glioma-infiltrating T cells after dendritic cell vaccination. Findings and caveats of the study: Few patients contributed both blood and tumor specimens.

The immunoSEQ assay amplified TCRB CDR3 from up to about 2 ug DNA. The data were produced by immunoSEQ multiplex PCR, yet TCRdb's version contains in-frame clones alone and is incomplete. The sample consists of 85,000 to 100,000 clones, more than 70% of them appearing once. Time point reported: after dendritic cell vaccination, including at tumor progression/relapse. Selection required adequate fresh-frozen tumor tissue plus more than two years' survival data. PBMC were collected before vaccination, two weeks after the third vaccination, and at progression. Turning to this clone: Antigen: not known.

Sequenced here: blood, sampled after dendritic cell vaccination. The receptor was isolated from a human donor with glioblastoma.

The CDR3 here is CAWSSGMGNQPQHF. CDR3 bases: TGTGCCTGGAGTTCCGGGATGGGCAATCAGCCCCAGCATTTT. This chain links TRBV30 with TRBJ1-5; D gene unclear. V was shortened by 2 bases and J by 2 bases, with 10 bases between the two germline ends. Germline CDR1 is GTSNPN and CDR2 is SVGIG (reference sequence). This CDR3 spans 14 amino acids.